A selection of T cell receptor beta chains follows, all from one sample in a study of blood T cell repertoires in COVID-19. Sequencing used immunoSEQ multiplex PCR; TCRdb keeps in-frame clones, though not all of them. In the table there are some 97,000 clones, 80% of which are singletons. The sample taken for sequencing was peripheral blood. The receptors shown here come from a man between 65 and 79 years old with active or convalescent COVID-19. The CDR3 runs from the conserved cysteine through the conserved F or W. D genes are given only for firm matches. Size is stated for part of the rows, as once, few or many counts, or as a class when the clone is expanded.

.	TRBJ2-7	TRBV4-2	.	CASSQDRGRGRGSRRGTYEQYF	TGTGCCAGCAGCCAAGACCGGGGGCGGGGGCGCGGGAGCCGTCGGGGAACCTACGAGCAGTACTTC
TRBD1	TRBJ2-4	TRBV18	.	CASSPRQGAAKNIQYF	TGTGCCAGCTCACCACGACAGGGGGCGGCCAAAAACATTCAGTACTTC
TRBD2	TRBJ2-1	TRBV7-2	.	CASSLLAGSVSEQFF	TGTGCCAGCAGCTTATTAGCGGGATCCGTGTCCGAGCAGTTCTTC
TRBD2	TRBJ2-7	TRBV7-8	.	CASSLTSGPYEQYF	TGTGCCAGCAGCTTGACTAGCGGCCCCTACGAGCAGTACTTC
.	TRBJ2-7	TRBV27	.	CASSLRPEIYEQYF	TGTGCCAGCAGCCTCCGACCGGAGATCTACGAGCAGTACTTC
TRBD1	TRBJ2-7	TRBV2	.	CASSAAGGPREQYF	TGTGCCAGCAGTGCGGCAGGGGGCCCGAGAGAGCAGTACTTC
.	TRBJ1-2	TRBV6-8	.	CASSDNLGPYGYTF	TGTGCCAGCAGTGATAATCTTGGGCCCTATGGCTACACCTTC
.	TRBJ2-5	TRBV30	.	CAWSVRWETQYF	TGTGCCTGGAGTGTCAGGTGGGAGACCCAGTACTTC
.	TRBJ2-7	TRBV6-2/TRBV6-3	.	CASSAPRSGAYEQYF	TGTGCCAGCAGTGCCCCCCGTAGTGGGGCATACGAGCAGTACTTC
.	TRBJ2-7	TRBV3-1/TRBV3-2	.	CASSQDQNRVPYF	TGTGCCAGCAGCCAAGACCAAAACAGGGTACCGTACTTC
TRBD1	TRBJ2-7	TRBV24-1	.	CATSGGTGGLYEQYF	TGTGCCACCAGTGGAGGGACAGGGGGCTTATACGAGCAGTACTTC
.	TRBJ2-3	TRBV5-8	.	CASSAGARTDTQYF	TGTGCCAGCAGCGCAGGGGCGCGCACAGATACGCAGTATTTT
.	TRBJ1-5	TRBV7-2	.	CASSFYLRGANQPQHF	TGTGCCAGCAGCTTCTATCTTCGGGGGGCTAATCAGCCCCAGCATTTT
TRBD2	TRBJ2-1	TRBV24-1	.	CATSDLASGVRDEQFF	TGTGCCACCAGTGATTTAGCTAGCGGGGTTAGGGATGAGCAGTTCTTC
TRBD2	TRBJ2-3	TRBV6-2/TRBV6-3	few	CASSSGLRDGTDTQYF	TGTGCCAGCAGCTCGGGACTACGGGACGGAACAGATACGCAGTATTTT
.	TRBJ1-6	TRBV28	.	CASSLGGGQAASYNSPLHF	TGTGCCAGCAGTTTAGGGGGGGGGCAGGCCGCCTCCTATAATTCACCCCTCCACTTT
TRBD2	TRBJ2-1	TRBV19	.	CASSIRASGGYNEQFF	TGTGCCAGTAGTATAAGGGCTAGCGGGGGGTACAATGAGCAGTTCTTC
.	TRBJ2-7	TRBV6-1	.	CASSLGRFHYEQYF	TGTGCCAGCAGTCTGGGCCGCTTCCACTACGAGCAGTACTTC
TRBD2	TRBJ2-2	TRBV11-2	.	CASSLHRGDTGELFF	TGTGCCAGCAGCTTACACCGGGGGGATACCGGGGAGCTGTTTTTT
TRBD1	TRBJ1-2	TRBV6-5	.	CASSPDRAYGYTF	TGTGCCAGCAGTCCGGACAGGGCCTATGGCTACACCTTC
.	TRBJ2-7	TRBV6-2/TRBV6-3	.	CASSYSIPGPEQYF	TGTGCCAGCAGTTACTCGATTCCGGGTCCCGAGCAGTACTTC
.	TRBJ1-2	TRBV7-2	.	CASSLGQLAGYTF	TGTGCCAGCAGCTTAGGGCAGTTGGCTGGCTACACCTTC